One sample yielded the 8 T cell receptor beta chains listed below, sequenced in a study of OX40 agonist ivuxolimab in advanced cancers. The assay was immunoSEQ multiplex PCR, and TCRdb's table has in-frame clones only and misses some. The repertoire consists of 60,000 to 70,000 clones, with roughly 85% occurring once and the leading ten covering 0.95% to 1.5%. The specimen was CD4+ or CD8+ T cells sorted from blood, collected in a trial of the OX40 agonist ivuxolimab. The source of these receptors is an adult with an advanced solid tumor such as melanoma, head and neck, liver or kidney cancer.

This rearrangement joins TRBV15 to TRBJ2-1; TRBD1 matches at 10 bases. V trimming: 5 bases; J trimming: 6 bases; junction bases outside the gene matches: 7. CDR3 length: 15 residues. The germline V gene encodes CDR1 LNHNV and CDR2 YYDKDF (reference sequence). DNA for the CDR3: TGTGCCACCAGCGACGGGACAGGGGAAAGCAATGAGCAGTTCTTC. Protein: CATSDGTGESNEQFF.

This clone was detected only once. The rearrangement uses TRBV6-6 and TRBJ1-1; D is ambiguous. The CDR3 sequence is 10 residues long. Looked up from germline, CDR1 is MNHNY and CDR2 is SVGAGI (reference sequence). V shed 2 bases and J shed 11 bases, with 6 bases lying between them. The DNA of the CDR3 is TGTGCCAGCAGTTACGGGGTTGCTTTCTTT. Residues: CASSYGVAFF.

This rearrangement joins TRBV7-9 to TRBJ2-2; the match to TRBD2 covers 8 bases. The germline CDR1 and CDR2 sequences are SEHNR and FQNEAQ (reference sequence). V was clipped by 5 bases and J by 4 bases; unmatched bases: 3. The CDR3 is 14 amino acids. The DNA for the CDR3 is TGTGCCAGCAGCCGGACTAGCTCCACCGGGGAGCTGTTTTTT. This translates into CASSRTSSTGELFF.

The V gene is TRBV7-2, the J gene TRBJ1-4; D might be TRBD1 (6 bases). Per the germline V gene, CDR1 is SGHTA and CDR2 is FQGNSA. The CDR3 loop spans 17 amino acids. The V end was cut by 4 bases, the J end by 0 bases, with 15 bases between. CDR3 loop: CASSSGQLQATNEKLFF. CDR3 DNA: TGTGCCAGCAGCTCCGGACAGTTACAGGCAACTAATGAAAAACTGTTTTTT.

J is TRBJ2-1 and V is TRBV4-1; D gene uncertain. CDR3 length: 16 residues. V was pared by 1 base and J by 5 bases, with 15 bases between. Germline CDR1 reads MGHRA; CDR2 reads YSYEKL. CDR3 sequence (DNA): TGCGCCAGCAGCCAAGTTTTAGGCGGAGAAAACAATGAGCAGTTCTTC. Translated: CASSQVLGGENNEQFF.

On this clone itself: Other DNA sequences in the sample encode the same CDR3. This chain joins TRBV2 and TRBJ1-2; the D is unclear. Deletions cut 11 bases from V and 2 bases from J, with 15 bases between. The CDR3 runs to 13 residues. Looked up from germline, CDR1 is SNHLY and CDR2 is FYNNEI. For the CDR3, the DNA is TGTGCCTCTTCCATGGGGAACAACTATGGCTACACCTTC. Its protein is CASSMGNNYGYTF. Supplemented by reference TRBV2 and TRBJ1-2, the full variable domain reads EPEVTQTPSHQVTQMGQEVILRCVPISNHLYFYWYRQILGQKVEFLVSFYNNEISEKSEIFDDQFSVERPDGSNFTLKIRSTKLEDSAMYFCASSMGNNYGYTFGSGTRLTVV.

The V call is TRBV11-2, the J call TRBJ2-3; possibly TRBD2 for D (7 bases). The CDR3 sequence is 16 residues long. Germline assignment: CDR1 SGHAT and CDR2 FQNNGV. V dropped 1 base and J dropped 3 bases, with 14 bases sitting between them. The CDR3: CASSLVRAGQTDTQYF. The CDR3 DNA follows: TGTGCCAGCAGCTTAGTGCGAGCGGGACAAACAGATACGCAGTATTTT.

The chain uses TRBV4-1 and TRBJ2-2, with 9 positions matching TRBD2. CDR1 is MGHRA, CDR2 YSYEKL, per germline. Trimming cost V 1 base and J 7 bases; bases outside gene matches: 13. The CDR3 covers 18 residues. CDR3 protein: CASSQGGGLAFSGGELFF. In DNA form, the CDR3 reads TGCGCCAGCAGCCAAGGAGGGGGACTAGCTTTTTCGGGCGGGGAGCTGTTTTTT.